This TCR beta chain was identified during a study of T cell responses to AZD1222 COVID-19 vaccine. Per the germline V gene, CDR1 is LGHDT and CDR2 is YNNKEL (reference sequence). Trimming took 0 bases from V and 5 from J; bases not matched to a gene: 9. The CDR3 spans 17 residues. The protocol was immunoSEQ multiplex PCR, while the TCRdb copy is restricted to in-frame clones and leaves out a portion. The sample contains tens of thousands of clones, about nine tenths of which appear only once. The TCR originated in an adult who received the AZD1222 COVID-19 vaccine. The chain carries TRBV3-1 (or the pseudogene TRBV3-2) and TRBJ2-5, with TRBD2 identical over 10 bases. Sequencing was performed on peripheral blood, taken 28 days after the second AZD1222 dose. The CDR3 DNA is TGTGCCAGCAGCCAAGAAGCGGGAGGGTCATACAGGGAGACCCAGTACTTC. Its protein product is CASSQEAGGSYRETQYF.